The clone carrying this T cell receptor beta chain turned up a few times. These data come from a study of human T cells and chemical hapten exposure. Using its own MiXCR run on the RACE reads, TCRdb lists one record per CDR3 protein. The sample has fewer than 500,000 distinct CDR3 sequences, about 4.4% seen once; the top ten hold over 2%. The time point denotes: patch test 1, 2 weeks after DPC sensitization. Specified treatment: therapeutic diphenylcyclopropenone sensitization with weekly scalp DPC. The sequencing here drew on whole blood, taken in connection with sensitization to the hapten diphenylcyclopropenone (DPC). The sequence derives from a woman in her forties or fifties with alopecia areata. Some clones in this sample may be carry-over from other donors' samples.

The CDR3 coding sequence is TGTGCCAGCAGCCGGCAGCCAGCGGGTGAGCAGTTCTTC. Amino acid sequence: CASSRQPAGEQFF. The rearrangement uses TRBV5-6 and TRBJ2-1, with D tentatively TRBD2 (6 bases). V shed 4 bases and J shed 9 bases, with 14 bases lying between them. CDR3 length: 13 residues. The germline CDR1 and CDR2 sequences are SGHDT and YYEEEE.